The 13 T cell receptor beta chains below were found in one sample sequenced in a study of CD8 T cells in Susac syndrome. With random hexamers, 0.5 to 1 ug RNA was reverse transcribed. One entry per CDR3 protein results from TCRdb running MiXCR on the immunoSEQ multiplex PCR reads. The sample has around 95,000 distinct CDR3 sequences; about 96% are singletons. The source material was CD8+ T cells from PBMCs. The source of these receptors is a human donor with Susac syndrome.

This chain joins TRBV29-1 and TRBJ2-1, with a weak D call TRBD2 (6 bases). Germline lookup yields CDR1 SQVTM and CDR2 ANQGSEA. With 4 bases removed from V and 3 bases from J, the gap between germline ends came to 16 bases. There are 15 residues in the CDR3. For the CDR3, the DNA is TGCAGCGTTGGGGCGGGACGGGCGAGCTACAATGAGCAGTTCTTC. Its protein product is CSVGAGRASYNEQFF.

The chain carries TRBV2 and TRBJ2-7; either TRBD1 or TRBD2 may fit D (5 bases each). This CDR3 is 14 amino acids long. V shed 6 bases and J shed 2 bases, with 14 bases lying between them. CDR1 SNHLY and CDR2 FYNNEI come from the germline V gene. The CDR3 sequence is CASRVRRDAYEQYF. CDR3 coding DNA: TGTGCCAGCAGAGTTCGAAGGGACGCCTACGAGCAGTACTTC.

CDR3 sequence reads: CASSQEPGQGNEQYF. The CDR3 DNA sequence: TGTGCCAGCAGCCAAGAACCAGGACAGGGGAACGAGCAGTACTTC. The chain uses TRBV3-1 and TRBJ2-7, with 9 bases that match TRBD1. Per the germline V gene, CDR1 is LGHDT and CDR2 is YNNKEL (reference sequence). V shed 0 bases, J shed 5 bases, and the junction held 5 bases outside the gene matches. The CDR3 length is 15 residues.

The chain uses TRBV29-1 and TRBJ1-2, with D possibly TRBD1 on 5 matching bases. Germline V CDR1 and CDR2: SQVTM, ANQGSEA. V dropped 4 bases and J dropped 0 bases, with 15 bases sitting between them. This CDR3 has 15 residues. The CDR3 protein is CSVGGGGASNYGYTF. The CDR3 DNA follows: TGCAGCGTTGGGGGTGGTGGGGCGTCTAACTATGGCTACACCTTC.

This clonotype was seen once. V is TRBV9 and J is TRBJ1-5; 7 nucleotides agree with TRBD1. V shed 4 bases and J 3 bases; nucleotides not matched to a gene: 4. The length of the CDR3 is 14 residues. CDR1 SGDLS and CDR2 YYNGEE come from the germline V gene. CDR3 amino acids: CASSSGQANQPQHF. DNA for the CDR3: TGTGCCAGCAGCTCAGGACAGGCCAATCAGCCCCAGCATTTT.

V and J are TRBV2 and TRBJ2-2; D is undetermined. The CDR3 extends over 14 amino acids. The V end lost 6 bases, the J end lost 1 base, and 9 bases lay between the germline ends. Germline lookup yields CDR1 SNHLY and CDR2 FYNNEI. The CDR3 region is CASRVEVNTGELFF. The CDR3 nucleotides are TGTGCCAGCAGGGTGGAAGTGAACACCGGGGAGCTGTTTTTT.

The chain recombines TRBV19 with TRBJ2-3; the match to TRBD2 covers 9 bases. This CDR3 region has 16 residues. Trimming removed 3 bases from V and 3 bases from J; junction bases left unmatched: 7. Germline CDR1 and CDR2: LNHDA and SQIVND (reference sequence). The CDR3 region has the DNA TGTGCCAGTAGTATGGGACTAGCCGAGTTGACAGATACGCAGTATTTT. Protein product: CASSMGLAELTDTQYF. Drawing the rest from reference TRBV19 and TRBJ2-3, the complete variable domain is DGGITQSPKYLFRKEGQNVTLSCEQNLNHDAMYWYRQDPGQGLRLIYYSQIVNDFQKGDIAEGYSVSREKKESFPLTVTSAQKNPTAFYLCASSMGLAELTDTQYFGPGTRLTVL.

The rearrangement links TRBV5-4 to TRBJ2-5; D gene uncertain. The length of the CDR3 is 15 residues. Deletions cut 4 bases from V and 3 bases from J, with 16 bases between. Germline CDR1 SGHNT, CDR2 YYREEE (reference sequence). The CDR3 sequence: CASSQSADDEETQYF. The CDR3 DNA reads TGTGCCAGCAGCCAGTCAGCCGATGATGAAGAGACCCAGTACTTC.

The chain employs TRBV6-9 and TRBJ2-7; no clear D. The length of the CDR3 is 11 residues. Trimming took 9 bases from V and 1 from J, leaving 7 bases between them. The germline V gene encodes CDR1 MNHGY and CDR2 SVAAGI. The CDR3 coding sequence is TGTGCCAGAGACACTTCCTACGAGCAGTACTTC. This translates into CARDTSYEQYF.

The J gene is TRBJ1-1, the V gene TRBV29-1; D ambiguous. Trimming took off 3 bases at V and 8 bases at J, with 10 bases between the two ends. The germline CDR1 and CDR2 sequences are SQVTM and ANQGSEA. This CDR3 comprises 11 residues. In DNA form, the CDR3 reads TGCAGCGTTGACCCCACAGAGGAAGCTTTCTTT. It codes for CSVDPTEEAFF. The full variable domain, in which reference TRBV29-1 and TRBJ1-1 provide the parts outside the CDR3, is SAVISQKPSRDICQRGTSLTIQCQVDSQVTMMFWYRQQPGQSLTLIATANQGSEATYESGFVIDKFPISRPNLTFSTLTVSNMSPEDSSIYLCSVDPTEEAFFGQGTRLTVV.

The rearrangement uses TRBV20-1 and TRBJ2-1; D might be TRBD1 (5 bases). CDR1 and CDR2 (germline): DFQATT, SNEGSKA (reference sequence). Trimming removed 6 bases from V and 7 bases from J, with 10 bases in between. This CDR3 has 11 amino acids. The CDR3 here is CSARGVNEQFF. As DNA, the CDR3 is TGCAGTGCAAGGGGTGTAAATGAGCAGTTCTTC.

The chain employs TRBV29-1 and TRBJ1-1; no firm D call. From germline, CDR1 is SQVTM and CDR2 ANQGSEA. The CDR3 spans 11 residues. Trimming took 6 bases from V and 1 from J, leaving 6 bases between them. The CDR3 protein is CSVYRNTEAFF. The CDR3 nucleotides read TGCAGCGTCTACAGGAACACTGAAGCTTTCTTT.

This clonotype came up once. The CDR3, as DNA: TGTGCCAGCAGCCTGGGGACTAGCGGAGACTACAATGAGCAGTTCTTC. It translates to CASSLGTSGDYNEQFF. The chain recombines TRBV14 with TRBJ2-1, with 11 nucleotides matching TRBD2. The germline V gene has CDR1 SGHDN and CDR2 FVKESK. J lost 3 bases, V lost 4 bases, and 5 bases had no gene match. This CDR3 spans 16 amino acids.